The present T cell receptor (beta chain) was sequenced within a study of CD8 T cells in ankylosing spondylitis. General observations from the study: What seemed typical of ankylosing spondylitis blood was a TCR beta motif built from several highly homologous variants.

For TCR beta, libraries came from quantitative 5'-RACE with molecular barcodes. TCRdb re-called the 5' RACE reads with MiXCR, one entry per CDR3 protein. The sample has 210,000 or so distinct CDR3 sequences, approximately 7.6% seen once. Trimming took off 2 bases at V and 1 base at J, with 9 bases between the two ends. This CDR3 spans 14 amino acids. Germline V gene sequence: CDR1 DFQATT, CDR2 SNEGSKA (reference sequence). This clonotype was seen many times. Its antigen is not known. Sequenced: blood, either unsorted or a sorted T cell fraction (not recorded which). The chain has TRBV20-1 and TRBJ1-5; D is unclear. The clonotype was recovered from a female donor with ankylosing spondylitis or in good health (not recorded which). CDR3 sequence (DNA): TGCAGTGCTAGACGCAGCCAGAGCAATCAGCCCCAGCATTTT. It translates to CSARRSQSNQPQHF.